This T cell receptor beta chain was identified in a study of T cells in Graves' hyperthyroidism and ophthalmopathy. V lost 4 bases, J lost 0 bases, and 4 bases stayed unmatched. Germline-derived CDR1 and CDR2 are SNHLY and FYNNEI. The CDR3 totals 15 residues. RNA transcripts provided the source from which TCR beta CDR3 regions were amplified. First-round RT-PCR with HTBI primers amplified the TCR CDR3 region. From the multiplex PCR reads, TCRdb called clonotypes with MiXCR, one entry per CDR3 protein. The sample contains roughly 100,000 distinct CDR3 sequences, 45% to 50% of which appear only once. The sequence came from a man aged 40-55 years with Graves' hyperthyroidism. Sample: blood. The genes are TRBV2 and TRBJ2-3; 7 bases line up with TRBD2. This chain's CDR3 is CASSGGTTSTDTQYF. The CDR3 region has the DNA TGTGCCAGCAGTGGGGGGACTACAAGCACAGATACGCAGTATTTT.